One sample yielded the 26 T cell receptor beta chains listed below, sequenced in a study of blood T cell repertoires in COVID-19. Using immunoSEQ multiplex PCR, the repertoire was profiled, and TCRdb retains in-frame clones only, with some absent. The data show about 480,000 clones, 85% to 90% seen once. The source material was peripheral blood. These receptors all stem from a woman between 45 and 60 years old with COVID-19, enrolled during active disease.

V is TRBV10-1 and J is TRBJ2-1; TRBD2 matches at 11 bases. This CDR3 comprises 20 residues. Germline lookup yields CDR1 WNHNN and CDR2 SYGVQD (reference sequence). V was pared by 6 bases and J by 0 bases, with 16 bases of the junction left unmatched. CDR3 loop: CASSRVNLAGGPSSYNEQFF. DNA for the CDR3: TGCGCCAGCAGCCGCGTTAATCTAGCGGGGGGTCCTAGCTCCTACAATGAGCAGTTCTTC.

The rearrangement joins TRBV28 to TRBJ2-7; 9 nucleotides agree with TRBD1. J gave up 6 bases and V 6 bases, and 12 bases lay outside the gene matches. From germline, CDR1 is MDHEN and CDR2 SYDVKM. CDR3 size: 15 residues. The DNA of the CDR3 is TGTGCCAGCAGGTATACCGGGACAGGGACCCTCGAGCAGTACTTC. Amino acids: CASRYTGTGTLEQYF.

This clone was recorded once. The chain joins TRBV20-1 to TRBJ2-1, with no clear D. Trimming took off 4 bases at V and 9 bases at J, with 10 bases between the two ends. There are 11 residues in the CDR3. Germline V lookup: CDR1 DFQATT, CDR2 SNEGSKA (reference sequence). The chain's CDR3 is CSATTLLEQFF. In DNA form, the CDR3 reads TGCAGTGCTACGACTCTTCTTGAGCAGTTCTTC.

The table lists this clone with a count of one. V and J are TRBV5-1 and TRBJ2-2; D may be TRBD1 (6 bases). The CDR3 consists of 14 residues. Germline CDR1 reads SGHRS; CDR2 reads YFSETQ. Between the trimmed V and J ends, which lost 4 bases and 7 bases, there was a span of 14 bases. DNA for the CDR3: TGCGCCAGCAGCCCCGGCAGGGACAACGGGGAGCTGTTTTTT. Translating it yields CASSPGRDNGELFF. Full variable domain (rest looked up from reference TRBV5-1 and TRBJ2-2): KAGVTQTPRYLIKTRGQQVTLSCSPISGHRSVSWYQQTPGQGLQFLFEYFSETQRNKGNFPGRFSGRQFSNSRSEMNVSTLELGDSALYLCASSPGRDNGELFFGEGSRLTVL.

The CDR3 region has the DNA TGCGCCAGCAGTCAGGACAGTGTGGGGAACGAGCAGTACTTC. Translated: CASSQDSVGNEQYF. This chain links TRBV10-2 with TRBJ2-7; perhaps TRBD1 as D (6 bases). This CDR3 comprises 14 residues. Germline CDR1 and CDR2: WSHSY and SAAADI. V shed 5 bases and J shed 5 bases, with 16 bases lying between them.

V usage is TRBV4-1 and J usage is TRBJ1-3; D ambiguous. Germline assignment: CDR1 MGHRA and CDR2 YSYEKL. V lost 3 bases to trimming and J lost 4 bases, with 16 bases between them. The CDR3 spans 16 residues. CDR3 bases: TGCGCCAGCAGCCAGGGAGGATTTGTCTCGGGAAACACCATATATTTT. Protein: CASSQGGFVSGNTIYF.

Written as DNA, the CDR3 is TGTGCCAGCAGTTCAGGGGGGAACACTGAAGCTTTCTTT. This translates into CASSSGGNTEAFF. The chain combines TRBV12-3 or TRBV12-4 with TRBJ1-1; 7 bases agree with TRBD1. The CDR3 is made up of 13 amino acids. Unmatched junction bases numbered 0, after V lost 4 bases and J lost 1 base.

This chain joins TRBV27 and TRBJ2-3; tentatively, D is TRBD2 (6 bases). V was trimmed by 4 bases and J by 0 bases, leaving 14 bases between them. The germline V gene encodes CDR1 MNHEY and CDR2 SMNVEV (reference sequence). This CDR3 is built from 16 residues. CDR3 sequence: CASSSRTISSTDTQYF. The CDR3 DNA sequence: TGTGCCAGCAGTTCCCGGACTATCTCTAGCACAGATACGCAGTATTTT.

V and J are TRBV2 and TRBJ1-2, with D perhaps TRBD1 (6 bases). Germline-derived CDR1 and CDR2 are SNHLY and FYNNEI. The ends were cut back, 5 bases at V and 6 bases at J, with 19 bases in the middle. CDR3 size: 15 residues. CDR3 residues: CASSLLQGSGHGYTF. The DNA for the CDR3 is TGTGCCAGCAGTTTACTACAGGGTAGTGGGCATGGCTACACCTTC. Variable domain in full (rest from reference TRBV2 and TRBJ1-2): EPEVTQTPSHQVTQMGQEVILRCVPISNHLYFYWYRQILGQKVEFLVSFYNNEISEKSEIFDDQFSVERPDGSNFTLKIRSTKLEDSAMYFCASSLLQGSGHGYTFGSGTRLTVV.

The chain couples TRBV9 to TRBJ1-3; 9 nucleotides agree with TRBD1. V shed 3 bases and J 0 bases; nucleotides not matched to a gene: 16. CDR1 SGDLS and CDR2 YYNGEE come from the germline V gene. The CDR3 totals 20 residues. CDR3 coding DNA: TGTGCCAGCAGCGCAGGGACGGGACAGGGTGTTTCGGGCTCTGGAAACACCATATATTTT. This translates into CASSAGTGQGVSGSGNTIYF.

The chain has TRBV10-3 and TRBJ1-6; 7 nucleotides agree with TRBD1. The CDR3 covers 14 residues. Germline V gene data show CDR1 as ENHRY and CDR2 as SYGVKD. With V trimmed by 10 bases and J by 6 bases, 9 bases remained unmatched. The CDR3 coding sequence is TGTGCCACCAGGGCGGGACAGCCTAATTCACCCCTCCACTTT. It is translated as CATRAGQPNSPLHF.

The chain combines TRBV5-1 with TRBJ2-3, with 9 bases lining up with TRBD2. V shed 4 bases and J 11 bases; nucleotides not matched to a gene: 5. The CDR3 runs to 12 residues. From germline, CDR1 is SGHRS and CDR2 YFSETQ. CDR3 in DNA: TGCGCCAGCAGCCCTAGCGGGGTAGGGCAGTATTTT. It specifies CASSPSGVGQYF.

This chain uses TRBV2 with TRBJ1-2; 7 positions match TRBD1. From germline, CDR1 is SNHLY and CDR2 FYNNEI. The CDR3 covers 15 residues. With V trimmed by 6 bases and J by 3 bases, 10 bases remained unmatched. CDR3 residues: CASSPPGQRDYGYTF. Written as DNA, the CDR3 is TGTGCCAGCAGCCCGCCGGGACAGAGGGACTATGGCTACACCTTC.

A word on this clone: Distinct nucleotide sequences in the sample also encode this CDR3. This rearrangement joins TRBV18 to TRBJ2-7; 7 nucleotides line up with TRBD1. The V gene's germline CDR1 is KGHSH and CDR2 LQKENI. V was pared by 3 bases and J by 0 bases, with 2 bases of the junction left unmatched. The CDR3 loop spans 14 amino acids. The CDR3 nucleotides read TGTGCCAGCTCACCCCGACAGGGCTCCTACGAGCAGTACTTC. Its translation: CASSPRQGSYEQYF.

The chain is built from TRBV10-3 and TRBJ2-5; D remains unclear. V was pared by 0 bases and J by 1 base, with 9 bases between. Germline CDR1 ENHRY, CDR2 SYGVKD. The CDR3 contains 15 residues. The CDR3 DNA reads as TGTGCCATCAGTGAGTCCCCCGAGAGCCAAGAGACCCAGTACTTC. This codes for CAISESPESQETQYF.

The chain couples TRBV19 to TRBJ1-4, with TRBD1 matching 7 bases. V lost 5 bases to trimming and J lost 8 bases; unmatched junction nucleotides: 11. The CDR3 spans 15 residues. The germline gives CDR1 LNHDA, CDR2 SQIVND (reference sequence). The CDR3: CASSSQTGRGEKLFF. The CDR3 nucleotides read TGTGCCAGTAGTTCGCAGACAGGGCGCGGAGAAAAACTGTTTTTT.

The V and J genes are TRBV27 and TRBJ2-7; no definite D call. The CDR3 extends over 15 amino acids. V lost 3 bases, J lost 0 bases, and 12 bases lay in between. Germline V gives CDR1 MNHEY, CDR2 SMNVEV (reference sequence). The DNA of the CDR3 is TGTGCCAGCAGTTTCGGAGTCAGTTCCTCCTACGAGCAGTACTTC. Its protein is CASSFGVSSSYEQYF.

The chain combines TRBV6-5 with TRBJ1-2; 8 bases match TRBD1. V lost 5 bases and J lost 8; bases outside the gene matches: 4. Germline CDR1 reads MNHEY; CDR2 reads SVGAGI. This CDR3 contains 12 residues. Written as DNA, the CDR3 is TGTGCCAGCAGTAGGACAGGGATCGGCTACACCTTC. Its translation is CASSRTGIGYTF.

V and J are TRBV15 and TRBJ2-7; 8 bases agree with TRBD1. The CDR3 length is 15 residues. Looked up from germline, CDR1 is LNHNV and CDR2 is YYDKDF (reference sequence). The junction had 8 bases not matched to a gene; V was cut back by 5 bases and J by 2 bases. The CDR3 here is CATSFGQGATYEQYF. In nucleotides, the CDR3 is TGTGCCACCAGCTTTGGACAGGGAGCGACCTACGAGCAGTACTTC.

CDR3 region: CSAGSYTEAFF. The CDR3 DNA reads as TGCAGCGCCGGGTCCTACACTGAAGCTTTCTTT. The J gene is TRBJ1-1, the V gene TRBV29-1, with D unresolved. CDR3 size: 11 residues. Germline values: CDR1 SQVTM, CDR2 ANQGSEA. V gave up 7 bases and J gave up 3 bases, with 9 bases separating them.

This chain links TRBV19 with TRBJ1-5; D is undetermined. The V end lost 3 bases, the J end lost 5 bases, and 11 bases lay between the germline ends. Germline V gives CDR1 LNHDA, CDR2 SQIVND (reference sequence). This CDR3 spans 14 amino acids. The CDR3 loop is CASSMRARYQPQHF. The CDR3 coding sequence is TGTGCCAGTAGTATGAGGGCTCGTTATCAGCCCCAGCATTTT.

Remarks on this clone: The sample has other DNA sequences that encode this CDR3 too. V gene TRBV27 combines with J gene TRBJ1-2; D is uncertain. The CDR3 consists of 15 residues. The ends were cut back, 0 bases at V and 3 bases at J, with 11 bases in the middle. In germline, CDR1 is MNHEY, CDR2 SMNVEV (reference sequence). CDR3: CASSLSGGSDYGYTF. DNA of the CDR3: TGTGCCAGCAGTTTATCTGGAGGGTCGGACTATGGCTACACCTTC.

Turning to this clone: At one end, the junction sequence differs from germline, possibly due to a read error. The chain has TRBV7-3 and TRBJ2-2; D remains unclear. Germline-derived CDR1 and CDR2 are SGHTA and FQGTGA. This CDR3 has 13 residues. The CDR3 bases are TGTGTCAGCAGCCCCGGTACGACCGGGGAGCTGTTTTTT. Its protein product is CVSSPGTTGELFF.

CDR3 sequence reads: CARSPEGTSGSRQFF. As DNA, the CDR3 is TGTGCCAGAAGCCCGGAAGGGACTAGTGGGAGCAGGCAGTTCTTC. V is TRBV5-3 and J is TRBJ2-1; 8 nucleotides match TRBD2. TRBV5-3 falls under the ORF class, with uncertain function. This CDR3 comprises 15 residues. Germline trimming cut 4 bases from V and 12 bases from J; bases unmatched to any gene: 15.

The rearrangement links TRBV4-1 to TRBJ1-5; tentatively, D is TRBD1 (6 bases). V lost 0 bases to trimming and J lost 5 bases, with 8 bases between them. CDR3 length: 14 residues. CDR1 MGHRA and CDR2 YSYEKL come from the germline V gene. For the CDR3, the DNA is TGCGCCAGCAGCCAAGAAAGACAGGATCAGCCCCAGCATTTT. Its protein product is CASSQERQDQPQHF.

The chain carries TRBV5-1 and TRBJ2-1, with TRBD1 matching over 9 bases. CDR1 SGHRS and CDR2 YFSETQ come from the germline V gene. The V segment lost 7 bases and the J segment 4 bases; nucleotides outside the gene matches: 3. The CDR3 totals 13 residues. In DNA, the CDR3 is TGCGCCAGCGACAGGGGGGAGTACAATGAGCAGTTCTTC. It is translated as CASDRGEYNEQFF.